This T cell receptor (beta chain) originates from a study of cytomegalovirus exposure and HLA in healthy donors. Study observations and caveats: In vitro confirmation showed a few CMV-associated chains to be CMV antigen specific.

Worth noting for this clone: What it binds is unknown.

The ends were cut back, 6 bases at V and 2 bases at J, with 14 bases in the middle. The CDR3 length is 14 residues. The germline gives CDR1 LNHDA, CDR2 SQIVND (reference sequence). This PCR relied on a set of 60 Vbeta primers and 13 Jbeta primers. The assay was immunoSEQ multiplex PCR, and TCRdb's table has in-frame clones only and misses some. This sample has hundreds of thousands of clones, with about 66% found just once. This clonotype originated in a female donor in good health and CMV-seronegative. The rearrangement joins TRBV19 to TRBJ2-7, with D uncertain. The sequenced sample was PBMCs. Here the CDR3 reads CASSLHSTAYEQYF. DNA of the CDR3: TGTGCCAGTAGCCTCCACAGTACAGCCTACGAGCAGTACTTC.